What follows are 23 T cell receptor beta chains derived from one specimen sequenced in a study of T cell responses to AZD1222 COVID-19 vaccine. Using immunoSEQ multiplex PCR, the repertoire was profiled, and TCRdb retains in-frame clones only, with some absent. The sample includes approximately 110,000 clones, approximately 85% of them seen just once. The sample consisted of peripheral blood, taken on day 0 of MenACWY control vaccination. The receptors originated from an adult in good health.

V gene TRBV4-1 combines with J gene TRBJ1-3, with a possible D match to TRBD1 (5 bases). The V gene's germline CDR1 is MGHRA and CDR2 YSYEKL. The ends were cut back, 4 bases at V and 3 bases at J, with 13 bases in the middle. There are 15 residues in the CDR3. Here the CDR3 DNA reads TGCGCCAGCAGCCCCCAGGGAGGGCTTGGAAACACCATATATTTT. It encodes CASSPQGGLGNTIYF.

The chain combines TRBV7-3 with TRBJ2-3; 10 bases line up with TRBD2. J lost 5 bases, V lost 1 base, and 9 bases had no gene match. The CDR3 totals 17 residues. Germline V gene lookup returns CDR1 SGHTA and CDR2 FQGTGA. As DNA, the CDR3 is TGTGCCAGCAGCTTAATGGCTAGCGGGAGCGGGGGAGATACGCAGTATTTT. This translates into CASSLMASGSGGDTQYF.

This chain links TRBV3-1 (or the pseudogene TRBV3-2) with TRBJ1-3; 7 bases align to TRBD1. The CDR3 totals 15 residues. Germline CDR1 is LGHDT and CDR2 is YNNKEL (reference sequence). After removal of 4 bases from V and 6 bases from J, the junction contained 9 bases not matched to a gene. Here the CDR3 reads CASSPHRTGVNTIYF. The CDR3 nucleotides read TGTGCCAGCAGCCCACATCGGACAGGTGTAAACACCATATATTTT.

The genes are TRBV4-2 and TRBJ1-1, with 7 bases aligning to TRBD1. This CDR3 region has 14 residues. The V gene end was trimmed by 8 bases and the J gene end by 5 bases; junction bases not matched to a gene: 11. The germline V gene has CDR1 LGHNA and CDR2 YNFKEQ. The CDR3 protein is CASGNTGVETEAFF. The CDR3 DNA follows: TGTGCCAGCGGCAATACAGGGGTGGAAACTGAAGCTTTCTTT.

This chain connects TRBV5-4 to TRBJ1-2; D may be TRBD1 (5 bases). CDR3 size: 13 residues. Per the germline V gene, CDR1 is SGHNT and CDR2 is YYREEE (reference sequence). V was pared by 5 bases and J by 8 bases, with 16 bases between. CDR3 residues: CASRLGGTDGYTF. CDR3 DNA: TGTGCCAGCAGGCTGGGGGGGACGGACGGCTACACCTTC.

The genes are TRBV7-2 and TRBJ1-1, with TRBD1 identical over 8 bases. This CDR3 region has 17 residues. Germline loops: CDR1 SGHTA, CDR2 FQGNSA. The J segment lost 8 bases and the V segment lost 5 bases, leaving 19 bases of the junction unmatched. Written as DNA, the CDR3 is TGTGCCAGCAGCCTATCCGGGACAGGCAGAGGGTGGGAAGAAGCTTTCTTT. Translating it yields CASSLSGTGRGWEEAFF.

This clone was detected once. The CDR3 reads CASSPAGLQETQYF. CDR3 DNA: TGTGCCAGCAGTCCAGCCGGGCTCCAAGAGACCCAGTACTTC. The chain has TRBV28 and TRBJ2-5; D gene ambiguous. Trimming took 5 bases from V and 1 from J, leaving 11 bases between them. The CDR3 is made up of 14 amino acids. Germline assignment: CDR1 MDHEN and CDR2 SYDVKM.

CDR3 sequence reads: CASSFTGAGNTIYF. The CDR3 nucleotides are TGTGCCAGCAGCTTTACAGGTGCTGGAAACACCATATATTTT. This chain joins TRBV5-4 and TRBJ1-3; the D gene is possibly TRBD1 (5 bases). Trimming removed 2 bases from V and 2 bases from J, with 8 bases in between. There are 14 residues in the CDR3. Germline CDR1 is SGHNT and CDR2 is YYREEE (reference sequence).

The chain carries TRBV7-3 and TRBJ1-1, with D maybe TRBD1 (5 bases). Trimming removed 5 bases at V and 7 bases at J, with 11 bases between. Per the germline V gene, CDR1 is SGHTA and CDR2 is FQGTGA. The CDR3 totals 12 residues. The chain's CDR3 is CASSTYGGEAFF. In DNA form, the CDR3 reads TGTGCCAGCAGCACCTATGGGGGTGAAGCTTTCTTT.

The gene calls are TRBV19 and TRBJ2-7, with TRBD1 matching over 7 bases. This CDR3 has 14 residues. With 3 bases clipped from V and 6 bases from J, the junction kept 8 bases outside the gene matches. Germline lookup yields CDR1 LNHDA and CDR2 SQIVND (reference sequence). The CDR3 nucleotides read TGTGCCAGTAGTATTATGGACAGGCAAGGCGAGCAGTACTTC. This encodes CASSIMDRQGEQYF.

V usage is TRBV24-1 and J usage is TRBJ1-1; a possible D gene is TRBD1 (5 bases). The CDR3 is made up of 12 amino acids. Trimming cost V 7 bases and J 1 base, with 6 bases left between them. Germline V CDR1 and CDR2: KGHDR, SFDVKD. The CDR3 here is CATRGTNTEAFF. In DNA form, the CDR3 reads TGTGCCACCAGGGGGACGAACACTGAAGCTTTCTTT.

The V gene is TRBV28, the J gene TRBJ1-6; D is uncertain. Trimming removed 4 bases at V and 9 bases at J, with 16 bases between. The CDR3 runs to 15 residues. Germline V gene data show CDR1 as MDHEN and CDR2 as SYDVKM. In DNA form, the CDR3 reads TGTGCCAGCAGTTCCGCCAAGGGAGGTAGTTCACCCCTCCACTTT. Residues: CASSSAKGGSSPLHF.

V gene TRBV4-1 combines with J gene TRBJ2-5, with 9 bases lining up with TRBD2. Per germline, CDR1 MGHRA and CDR2 YSYEKL. CDR3 length: 19 amino acids. V shed 0 bases, J shed 2 bases, and the junction held 13 bases outside the gene matches. CDR3 amino acids: CASSQDGGASGIRQETQYF. CDR3 coding DNA: TGCGCCAGCAGCCAAGACGGGGGAGCTAGCGGGATAAGGCAAGAGACCCAGTACTTC.

This chain connects TRBV28 to TRBJ2-5; D may be TRBD1 or TRBD2 (6 bases each). Germline CDR1 and CDR2: MDHEN and SYDVKM. Trimming stripped 4 bases from V and 5 bases from J, with 14 bases between. CDR3 size: 14 residues. For the CDR3, the DNA is TGTGCCAGCAGTTCCCCAGGGGAGGTGGAGACCCAGTACTTC. As protein: CASSSPGEVETQYF. Full variable domain (remainder filled in from reference TRBV28 and TRBJ2-5): DVKVTQSSRYLVKRTGEKVFLECVQDMDHENMFWYRQDPGLGLRLIYFSYDVKMKEKGDIPEGYSVSREKKERFSLILESASTNQTSMYLCASSSPGEVETQYFGPGTRLLVL.

This clone was counted once. The V call is TRBV19, the J call TRBJ1-2; 7 positions agree with TRBD1. V gave up 7 bases and J gave up 3 bases; unmatched junction bases: 14. Germline CDR1 and CDR2: LNHDA and SQIVND (reference sequence). The CDR3 extends over 16 amino acids. CDR3 protein: CASTDPRTGADYGYTF. The CDR3 DNA reads TGTGCCAGTACCGACCCTCGGACAGGAGCGGACTATGGCTACACCTTC.

The chain combines TRBV5-4 with TRBJ1-5; perhaps TRBD1 as D (5 bases). Per the germline V gene, CDR1 is SGHNT and CDR2 is YYREEE (reference sequence). This CDR3 contains 14 residues. Trimming left V 4 bases short and J 7 bases short, with 15 bases between. The CDR3 nucleotides read TGTGCCAGCAGCGCGGGAGGTAGGGGACAGCCCCAGCATTTT. Protein: CASSAGGRGQPQHF.

The rearrangement joins TRBV4-1 to TRBJ2-5; 10 bases agree with TRBD2. Losses at the gene ends were 4 bases for V and 1 base for J; bases not matched to a gene: 9. The CDR3 length is 17 residues. Germline V lookup: CDR1 MGHRA, CDR2 YSYEKL. This chain's CDR3 is CASSPGHSGGFQETQYF. The CDR3, as DNA: TGCGCCAGCAGCCCAGGTCATAGCGGGGGGTTCCAAGAGACCCAGTACTTC.

This sequence joins TRBV10-2 and TRBJ1-1; D uncertain. Germline V gene sequence: CDR1 WSHSY, CDR2 SAAADI. V lost 3 bases and J lost 11, with 13 bases in between. The CDR3 length is 12 residues. The CDR3 coding sequence is TGCGCCAGCAGTGATTGGGAGTCTCGCGCTTTCTTT. This codes for CASSDWESRAFF.

The V and J genes are TRBV5-5 and TRBJ1-6; a possible D gene is TRBD1 (6 bases). The V end was cut by 6 bases, the J end by 10 bases, with 17 bases between. Germline CDR1 SGHKS, CDR2 YYEKEE (reference sequence). This CDR3 spans 14 amino acids. The CDR3 DNA reads TGTGCCAGCACCACAAACCCAGGGGTCTCACCCCTCCACTTT. Its protein product is CASTTNPGVSPLHF.

The V and J genes are TRBV14 and TRBJ1-1, with D possibly TRBD1 on 5 matching bases. The CDR3 has 12 residues. V was clipped by 7 bases and J by 0 bases, with 6 bases between them. CDR1 and CDR2 from the germline V gene are SGHDN and FVKESK. CDR3 sequence (DNA): TGTGCCAGCAACAGGTTGAACACTGAAGCTTTCTTT. Translated: CASNRLNTEAFF.

This clone is a singleton in its sample. The chain joins TRBV29-1 to TRBJ2-7; D possibly matches TRBD1 or TRBD2 (5 bases each). The CDR3 is 13 amino acids. Germline V CDR1 and CDR2: SQVTM, ANQGSEA. The V end was cut by 7 bases, the J end by 4 bases, with 17 bases between. In DNA, the CDR3 is TGCAGCGCCCCGAAATGGGGACCTTACGAGCAGTACTTC. Its protein is CSAPKWGPYEQYF.

The chain employs TRBV4-3 and TRBJ1-5, with D possibly being TRBD1 (5 bases). Between the trimmed V and J ends, which lost 0 bases and 11 bases, there was a span of 20 bases. This CDR3 comprises 16 residues. Germline loops: CDR1 LGHNA, CDR2 YSLEER. The CDR3 loop reads CASSQDRERNLMAQHF. In DNA, the CDR3 is TGCGCCAGCAGCCAAGACAGGGAACGAAACCTCATGGCCCAGCATTTT.

The chain employs TRBV4-2 and TRBJ2-7; 8 bases fit TRBD1. CDR1 and CDR2 from the germline V gene are LGHNA and YNFKEQ. The CDR3 runs to 15 residues. After removal of 4 bases from V and 0 bases from J, the junction contained 5 bases not matched to a gene. CDR3 sequence (DNA): TGTGCCAGCAGCCCTGGGACAGGCCGCTCCTACGAGCAGTACTTC. Encoded protein: CASSPGTGRSYEQYF.